This T cell receptor (beta chain) is drawn from a study of cytomegalovirus exposure and HLA in healthy donors. This CDR3 is 16 amino acids long. V gave up 3 bases and J gave up 0 bases; unmatched junction bases: 6. Per germline, CDR1 MRHNA and CDR2 SNTAGT. Use of 60 Vbeta and 13 Jbeta primers characterized the PCR. Only in-frame clones appear in the TCRdb table, and some are missing; sequencing was by immunoSEQ multiplex PCR. The data show 150,000 or so clones, about two thirds seen once. Study-wide findings and caveats: Specific recognition of CMV antigens was confirmed in vitro for a few chains (all CMV-associated). Presence/absence results assume similar sequencing depth per donor, which may not hold. Of the V segments, some could not be distinguished, including TRBV6-2 and TRBV6-3, and were excluded.

This clone was counted once. Its target is unknown. The specimen was PBMCs. This receptor was identified in a man younger than 45 in good health and CMV-seropositive. This rearrangement joins TRBV6-4 to TRBJ2-3; TRBD2 matches at 7 bases. Written as DNA, the CDR3 is TGTGCCAGCAGTGAATCCTTTAGCGGGAGCACAGATACGCAGTATTTT. Its translation: CASSESFSGSTDTQYF.